This T cell receptor (beta chain) was sequenced during a study of identical twins. TCRdb reprocessed the 5' RACE reads with MiXCR, giving one entry per CDR3 protein. The table includes roughly 1,500,000 distinct CDR3 sequences, under 35% detected once. General study points: Among beta out-of-frame sequences, excess sharing between twins appeared weaker. Reduced insertions were recorded for abundant cord blood beta clonotypes, with no such pattern in memory repertoires. Twin-shared out-of-frame alpha sequences were enriched for low generation probability.

Deletions cut 3 bases from V and 1 base from J, with 6 bases between. The CDR3 loop spans 13 amino acids. Germline V gene sequence: CDR1 LNHDA, CDR2 SQIVND (reference sequence). Healthy Caucasians alone served as donors. Remarks on this clonotype: Its antigen is as yet unknown.

The chain carries TRBV19 and TRBJ1-1; D is unresolved. The material sequenced was cord blood. The sequence derives from a newborn girl in good health. The CDR3 DNA is TGTGCCAGTAGTATCACGCAGAACACTGAAGCTTTCTTT. This encodes CASSITQNTEAFF. Full variable domain (outside the CDR3, taken from reference TRBV19 and TRBJ1-1): DGGITQSPKYLFRKEGQNVTLSCEQNLNHDAMYWYRQDPGQGLRLIYYSQIVNDFQKGDIAEGYSVSREKKESFPLTVTSAQKNPTAFYLCASSITQNTEAFFGQGTRLTVV.